This paragraph reports one TCR beta chain. The data were obtained in a study of blood T cell repertoires in COVID-19. Study information: Spain, Italy and the United States supplied samples that represented acute and convalescent COVID-19. The cDNA or gDNA used as material had been derived from T cells, B-cell-depleted T cells, or PBMCs.

The germline V gene has CDR1 SGHRS and CDR2 YFSETQ. The CDR3 is 13 amino acids. V gave up 2 bases and J gave up 6 bases; unmatched junction bases: 5. In the original workflow: The authors estimated nucleated cell counts from reference gene primer amplification. This table comes from immunoSEQ multiplex PCR, and its TCRdb copy is limited to in-frame clones, with some not included. The DNA was the basis for D and trimming; V, J and clone size are from that table. The table records 98,000 or so clones, under 90% of them present only once. Followed longitudinally, the Seattle patients had been enrolled during active infection.

The receptor comes from a man aged 55 to 70 with COVID-19, enrolled during active disease. This sequence joins TRBV5-1 and TRBJ2-7; 7 positions agree with TRBD1. The sequenced material came from peripheral blood. The CDR3 reads CASSLPGQSEQYF. CDR3 in DNA: TGCGCCAGCAGCTTACCGGGACAGTCCGAGCAGTACTTC. The full variable domain, its missing parts supplied by reference TRBV5-1 and TRBJ2-7, is KAGVTQTPRYLIKTRGQQVTLSCSPISGHRSVSWYQQTPGQGLQFLFEYFSETQRNKGNFPGRFSGRQFSNSRSEMNVSTLELGDSALYLCASSLPGQSEQYFGPGTRLTVT.